What follows are 18 T cell receptor beta chains derived from one specimen sequenced in a study of cytomegalovirus exposure and HLA in healthy donors. The PCR used 60 Vbeta and 13 Jbeta primers. Repertoires were generated with immunoSEQ multiplex PCR, while TCRdb's copy carries only in-frame clones and drops some. The sample yields approximately 300,000 clones, almost 85% seen once. The sequenced sample was PBMCs. These receptors were obtained from a woman aged 40 to 49 in good health and CMV-seropositive.

The V gene is TRBV30, the J gene TRBJ1-4; 11 nucleotides align to TRBD1. The CDR3 contains 14 residues. Germline trimming cut 1 base from V and 6 bases from J; bases unmatched to any gene: 1. Per the germline V gene, CDR1 is GTSNPN and CDR2 is SVGIG (reference sequence). The CDR3 coding sequence is TGTGCCTGGAGTGGGGACAGGGGGTATGAAAAACTGTTTTTT. Translated, it gives CAWSGDRGYEKLFF.

This clone has just one count. The rearrangement uses TRBV10-1 and TRBJ2-7; a weak D match, TRBD1 (7 bases). The germline V gene encodes CDR1 WNHNN and CDR2 SYGVQD (reference sequence). The V end was cut by 8 bases, the J end by 3 bases, with 20 bases between. CDR3 size: 15 residues. CDR3 nucleotide sequence: TGCGCCAGCTGGGGGGCCACAGGGGCTATCTACGAGCAGTACTTC. It codes for CASWGATGAIYEQYF.

CDR3 region: CASGPARGSTEAFF. The CDR3 region has the DNA TGTGCCAGCGGCCCGGCTAGGGGGAGCACTGAAGCTTTCTTT. This chain connects TRBV28 to TRBJ1-1; TRBD1 is a possible D gene (6 bases). The length of the CDR3 is 14 residues. V was clipped by 8 bases and J by 4 bases, with 17 bases between them. Germline-derived CDR1 and CDR2 are MDHEN and SYDVKM.

This clone has only one observation. This sequence joins TRBV30 and TRBJ2-5; 9 bases align to TRBD1. Per the germline V gene, CDR1 is GTSNPN and CDR2 is SVGIG (reference sequence). This CDR3 has 13 amino acids. The J segment lost 7 bases and the V segment lost 0 bases, leaving 3 bases of the junction unmatched. As DNA, the CDR3 is TGTGCCTGGAGTGTAGACAGGGGGAGGACCCAGTACTTC. Translated, it gives CAWSVDRGRTQYF.

The chain couples TRBV6-5 to TRBJ1-1; D not certain. The germline V gene has CDR1 MNHEY and CDR2 SVGAGI. This CDR3 spans 13 amino acids. Trimming removed 3 bases from V and 2 bases from J, with 7 bases in between. CDR3 DNA sequence: TGTGCCAGCAGTTATTCGACAAACACTGAAGCTTTCTTT. It is translated as CASSYSTNTEAFF.

The chain is built from TRBV28 and TRBJ1-5; D remains unclear. V dropped 5 bases and J dropped 2 bases, with 10 bases sitting between them. Germline assignment: CDR1 MDHEN and CDR2 SYDVKM. The CDR3 runs to 14 residues. CDR3 amino acids: CASSLRGGNQPQHF. The CDR3, as DNA: TGTGCCAGCAGTCTAAGAGGAGGCAATCAGCCCCAGCATTTT. The full variable domain, in which reference TRBV28 and TRBJ1-5 provide the parts outside the CDR3, is DVKVTQSSRYLVKRTGEKVFLECVQDMDHENMFWYRQDPGLGLRLIYFSYDVKMKEKGDIPEGYSVSREKKERFSLILESASTNQTSMYLCASSLRGGNQPQHFGDGTRLSIL.

V and J are TRBV4-2 and TRBJ2-1, with TRBD2 matching over 8 bases. The CDR3 is made up of 14 amino acids. V shed 2 bases, J shed 5 bases, and the junction held 2 bases outside the gene matches. Germline V gene data show CDR1 as LGHNA and CDR2 as YNFKEQ. The CDR3 loop reads CASSQFSGDNEQFF. The DNA for the CDR3 is TGTGCCAGCAGCCAATTTAGCGGGGACAATGAGCAGTTCTTC.

The chain has TRBV13 and TRBJ1-1, with TRBD1 matching over 11 bases. With V trimmed by 5 bases and J by 4 bases, 6 bases remained unmatched. Germline CDR1 is PRHDT and CDR2 is FYEKMQ (reference sequence). The CDR3 contains 15 residues. CDR3 in DNA: TGTGCCAGCAGCCCCCCCGGGACAGGGGGCACTGAAGCTTTCTTT. Residues: CASSPPGTGGTEAFF. Using reference TRBV13 and TRBJ1-1 for the parts outside the CDR3, the full variable domain is AAGVIQSPRHLIKEKRETATLKCYPIPRHDTVYWYQQGPGQDPQFLISFYEKMQSDKGSIPDRFSAQQFSDYHSELNMSSLELGDSALYFCASSPPGTGGTEAFFGQGTRLTVV.

This clone was recorded only once. The chain employs TRBV30 and TRBJ1-6; D gene ambiguous. Looked up from germline, CDR1 is GTSNPN and CDR2 is SVGIG (reference sequence). Trimming took 3 bases from V and 7 from J, leaving 10 bases between them. The CDR3 has 13 residues. CDR3 sequence (DNA): TGTGCCTGGAGGACGGGTCAAAATTCACCCCTCCACTTT. Translation: CAWRTGQNSPLHF.

The genes are TRBV19 and TRBJ2-7, with 7 positions matching TRBD1. The CDR3 loop spans 14 amino acids. Germline CDR1 LNHDA, CDR2 SQIVND (reference sequence). The V gene end was trimmed by 5 bases and the J gene end by 2 bases; junction bases not matched to a gene: 6. CDR3 sequence (DNA): TGTGCCAGTAGTTACGGGACAGCTACCTACGAGCAGTACTTC. Amino acids: CASSYGTATYEQYF.

V and J are TRBV27 and TRBJ2-7, with D perhaps TRBD2 (6 bases). CDR1 and CDR2 (germline): MNHEY, SMNVEV (reference sequence). V gave up 6 bases and J gave up 4 bases, with 19 bases separating them. The CDR3 has 15 amino acids. The CDR3 nucleotides are TGTGCCAGCAGCCGGGATCCGGGAGCTGAGTACGAGCAGTACTTC. As protein: CASSRDPGAEYEQYF.

This clone appeared a few times. CDR3 region: CASSQGVFPDTQYF. As DNA, the CDR3 is TGCGCCAGCAGCCAAGGAGTGTTTCCAGATACGCAGTATTTT. The chain links TRBV4-3 to TRBJ2-3; no definite D call. With 1 base removed from V and 4 bases from J, the gap between germline ends came to 9 bases. Germline V gives CDR1 LGHNA, CDR2 YSLEER. This CDR3 is built from 14 residues.

This clone has more than one count but fewer than ten. The chain combines TRBV18 with TRBJ2-7; 9 bases map to TRBD2. The V and J ends lost 2 bases and 9 bases, in that order; junction bases with no gene match: 8. This CDR3 is built from 14 residues. Looked up from germline, CDR1 is KGHSH and CDR2 is LQKENI. The CDR3: CASSPLAGDSGQYF. The CDR3 DNA follows: TGTGCCAGCTCACCATTAGCGGGAGATTCGGGGCAGTACTTC.

The chain is built from TRBV7-2 and TRBJ2-3; D may be TRBD2 (5 bases). The CDR3 runs 18 residues. Germline CDR1 is SGHTA and CDR2 is FQGNSA. V dropped 1 base and J dropped 0 bases, with 17 bases sitting between them. The CDR3 nucleotides are TGTGCCAGCAGCTTAGACCCCCCCGGGCGACTAAGCACAGATACGCAGTATTTT. Its translation is CASSLDPPGRLSTDTQYF.

The rearrangement links TRBV5-4 to TRBJ2-7; D possibly corresponds to TRBD2 (6 bases). V dropped 4 bases and J dropped 3 bases, with 17 bases sitting between them. Per germline, CDR1 SGHNT and CDR2 YYREEE (reference sequence). This CDR3 comprises 15 residues. The CDR3 nucleotides read TGTGCCAGCAGCCCCCGTGGTAGCGGTGTCTACGAGCAGTACTTC. The encoded protein is CASSPRGSGVYEQYF.

The chain uses TRBV4-2 and TRBJ1-6, with D unclear. CDR3 length: 16 residues. V gave up 0 bases and J gave up 7 bases, with 13 bases separating them. From germline, CDR1 is LGHNA and CDR2 YNFKEQ. The CDR3 bases are TGTGCCAGCAGCCAAGATCTCGCCGACGGGAATTCACCCCTCCACTTT. Its protein is CASSQDLADGNSPLHF.

The V call is TRBV28, the J call TRBJ1-1; D ambiguous. The CDR3 has 13 amino acids. Germline V gives CDR1 MDHEN, CDR2 SYDVKM. Trimming stripped 4 bases from V and 3 bases from J, with 9 bases between. The CDR3 spells CASSYREDTEAFF. Here the CDR3 DNA reads TGTGCCAGCAGTTATAGGGAGGACACTGAAGCTTTCTTT.

The rearrangement links TRBV7-6 to TRBJ1-4; TRBD1 might be the D (5 bases). This CDR3 contains 15 residues. The V end was cut by 5 bases, the J end by 7 bases, with 17 bases between. The germline CDR1 and CDR2 sequences are SGHVS and FNYEAQ. CDR3 nucleotide sequence: TGTGCCAGCAGCCCTTCCTTGACAGACCCTGAAAAACTGTTTTTT. As protein: CASSPSLTDPEKLFF.